The 11 T cell receptor beta chains below were found in one sample sequenced in a study of post-analysis software for immune sequencing data (dated by TCRdb to the mid-2010s). Beyond this particular receptor, the publication reports: Significantly higher frequencies in patients than in controls were found for roughly 5 TRBV segments, including TRBV5-6, TRBV5-1 and TRBV20-1.

The method was PCR. These reads were obtained on an Illumina HiSeq 2500. To reduce PCR and sequencing biases, unique molecular identifiers were incorporated into the TCR beta cDNA libraries. The raw public reads went through TCRdb reprocessing: fastp at Q25, MiXCR clone calling, in-frame beta chains kept. Rows with a matching CDR3 protein are joined into one entry that keeps the most common DNA and genes. The sample profile shows about 770,000 distinct CDR3 sequences; around 45% of them were found once. The top ten clonotypes cover around 4.7% of the sample. For these TCRs, the target antigens are not known. Sequenced: blood. These receptors all come from a girl aged 10 to 17 with multiple sclerosis.

The chain carries TRBV10-3 and TRBJ2-1; the match to TRBD2 covers 7 bases. After removal of 4 bases from V and 0 bases from J, the junction contained 3 bases not matched to a gene. Germline-derived CDR1 and CDR2 are ENHRY and SYGVKD. CDR3 length equals 15 residues. CDR3 DNA sequence: TGTGCCATCAGTGCCAGCGGGACCTCCTACAATGAGCAGTTCTTC. This encodes CAISASGTSYNEQFF.

The chain combines TRBV10-3 with TRBJ2-7; D is possibly TRBD1 (6 bases). This CDR3 is 15 amino acids long. The germline V gene has CDR1 ENHRY and CDR2 SYGVKD. V was shortened by 2 bases and J by 7 bases, with 18 bases between the two germline ends. The CDR3 loop reads CAISETGPPFNEQYF. The CDR3, as DNA: TGTGCCATCAGTGAGACAGGGCCCCCCTTCAATGAGCAGTACTTC.

The chain recombines TRBV9 with TRBJ2-6, with 10 bases that match TRBD1. The CDR3 has 19 amino acids. In germline, CDR1 is SGDLS, CDR2 YYNGEE. Losses at the gene ends were 0 bases for V and 0 bases for J; bases not matched to a gene: 6. This CDR3 is CASSVATGQGISGANVLTF. CDR3 sequence (DNA): TGTGCCAGCAGCGTAGCGACGGGACAGGGGATCTCTGGGGCCAACGTCCTGACTTTC.

CDR3 DNA: TGTGCCAGCAGCAACCAAGATACGCAGTATTTT. This encodes CASSNQDTQYF. The chain joins TRBV7-9 to TRBJ2-3, with D uncertain. Germline V gene sequence: CDR1 SEHNR, CDR2 FQNEAQ (reference sequence). The V end lost 5 bases, the J end lost 5 bases, and 5 bases lay between the germline ends. The CDR3 extends over 11 amino acids.

This clonotype was seen once. Mismatch with germline at one junction end may stem from a read error. The chain is built from TRBV11-2 and TRBJ1-1, with 7 bases aligning to TRBD1. CDR1 SGHAT and CDR2 FQNNGV come from the germline V gene. CDR3 length: 15 residues. For the CDR3, the DNA is TGTACCAGCAGCATCTACGACAGGGATGACACTGAAGCTTTCTTT. This translates into CTSSIYDRDDTEAFF. Supplemented by reference TRBV11-2 and TRBJ1-1, the full variable domain reads EAGVAQSPRYKIIEKRQSVAFWCNPISGHATLYWYQQILGQGPKLLIQFQNNGVVDDSQLPKDRFSAERLKGVDSTLKIQPAKLEDSAVYLCTSSIYDRDDTEAFFGQGTRLTVV.

The V and J genes are TRBV9 and TRBJ2-3; either TRBD1 or TRBD2 may supply D (6 bases each). Per the germline V gene, CDR1 is SGDLS and CDR2 is YYNGEE. The CDR3 runs 15 residues. V was pared by 0 bases and J by 6 bases, with 14 bases between. CDR3 region: CASSVEGGSTDTQYF. The DNA of the CDR3 is TGTGCCAGCAGCGTAGAAGGGGGGAGTACCGATACGCAGTATTTT. The variable domain in full, with the rest retrieved from reference TRBV9 and TRBJ2-3, is DSGVTQTPKHLITATGQRVTLRCSPRSGDLSVYWYQQSLDQGLQFLIQYYNGEERAKGNILERFSAQQFPDLHSELNLSSLELGDSALYFCASSVEGGSTDTQYFGPGTRLTVL.

This clonotype was observed a handful of times. J is TRBJ1-5 and V is TRBV20-1; a weak D match, TRBD1 (5 bases). The CDR3 totals 16 residues. Germline CDR1 DFQATT, CDR2 SNEGSKA (reference sequence). The V and J ends lost 3 bases and 3 bases respectively, with 18 bases between them. CDR3 coding DNA: TGCAGTGCTAGCGGTCCTCGACAGAGATACAATCAGCCCCAGCATTTT. Encoded protein: CSASGPRQRYNQPQHF.

The chain recombines TRBV6-6 with TRBJ2-5; 9 bases agree with TRBD2. Germline V gene sequence: CDR1 MNHNY, CDR2 SVGAGI (reference sequence). CDR3 size: 15 residues. Trimming at V came to 9 bases and at J to 3 bases, leaving 11 bases not matched to a gene. CDR3 sequence (DNA): TGTGCCAGTATGTCAAGCGGGAGGTCTGAAGAGACCCAGTACTTC. Amino acid sequence: CASMSSGRSEETQYF.

The V and J genes are TRBV20-1 and TRBJ2-7; D gene unclear. The germline V gene encodes CDR1 DFQATT and CDR2 SNEGSKA (reference sequence). V lost 3 bases and J 0 bases, leaving 12 bases between the germline ends. There are 14 residues in the CDR3. For the CDR3, the DNA is TGCAGTGCTAGGAGCGCGTCAGCCTCCTACGAGCAGTACTTC. As protein: CSARSASASYEQYF.

CDR3 residues: CASSFTNYGYTF. The CDR3 DNA is TGTGCCAGCAGCTTCACTAACTATGGCTACACCTTC. The gene calls are TRBV7-2 and TRBJ1-2, with unresolved D. Germline V gene sequence: CDR1 SGHTA, CDR2 FQGNSA. The CDR3 totals 12 residues. V shed 3 bases and J shed 0 bases, with 2 bases lying between them.

The chain's CDR3 is CASTQSDQQFF. The CDR3 nucleotides read TGTGCCAGCACCCAGTCTGATCAGCAGTTCTTC. The chain is built from TRBV6-1 and TRBJ2-1; no firm D call. The V end lost 7 bases, the J end lost 11 bases, and 12 bases lay between the germline ends. Germline V lookup: CDR1 MNHNS, CDR2 SASEGT. This CDR3 spans 11 amino acids.